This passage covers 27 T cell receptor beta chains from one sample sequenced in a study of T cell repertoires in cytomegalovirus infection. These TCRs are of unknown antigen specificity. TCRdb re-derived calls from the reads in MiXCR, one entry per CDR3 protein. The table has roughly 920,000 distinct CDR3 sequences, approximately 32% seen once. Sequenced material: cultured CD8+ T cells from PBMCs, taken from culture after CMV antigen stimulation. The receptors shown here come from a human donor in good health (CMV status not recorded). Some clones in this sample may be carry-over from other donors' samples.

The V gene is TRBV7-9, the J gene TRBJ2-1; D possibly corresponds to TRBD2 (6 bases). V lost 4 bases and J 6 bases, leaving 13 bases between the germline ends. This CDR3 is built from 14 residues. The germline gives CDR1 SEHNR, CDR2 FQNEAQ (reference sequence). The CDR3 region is CASSSSTGANEQFF. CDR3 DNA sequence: TGTGCCAGCAGCTCTTCGACGGGAGCCAATGAGCAGTTCTTC. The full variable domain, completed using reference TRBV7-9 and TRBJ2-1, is DTGVSQNPRHKITKRGQNVTFRCDPISEHNRLYWYRQTLGQGPEFLTYFQNEAQLEKSRLLSDRFSAERPKGSFSTLEIQRTEQGDSAMYLCASSSSTGANEQFFGPGTRLTVL.

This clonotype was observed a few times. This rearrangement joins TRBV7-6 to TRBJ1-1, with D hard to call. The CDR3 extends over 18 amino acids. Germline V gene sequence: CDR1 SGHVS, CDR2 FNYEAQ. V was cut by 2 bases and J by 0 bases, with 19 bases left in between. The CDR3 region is CASSLMAGGQAMNTEAFF. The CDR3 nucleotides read TGTGCCAGCAGCTTAATGGCCGGAGGGCAGGCTATGAACACTGAAGCTTTCTTT.

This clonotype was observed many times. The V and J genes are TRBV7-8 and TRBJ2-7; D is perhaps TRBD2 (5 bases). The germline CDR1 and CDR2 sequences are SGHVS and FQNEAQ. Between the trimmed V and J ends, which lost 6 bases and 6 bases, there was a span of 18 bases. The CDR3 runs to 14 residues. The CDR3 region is CASSSDGVVGEQYV. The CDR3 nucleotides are TGTGCCAGCAGTTCAGACGGGGTGGTAGGCGAGCAGTACGTC.

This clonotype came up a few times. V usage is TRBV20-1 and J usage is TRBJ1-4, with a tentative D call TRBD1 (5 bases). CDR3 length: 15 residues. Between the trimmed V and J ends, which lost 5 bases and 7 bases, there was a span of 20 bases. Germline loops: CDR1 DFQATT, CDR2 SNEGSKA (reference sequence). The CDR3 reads CSARRGRAASEKLFF. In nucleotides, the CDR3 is TGCAGTGCTCGACGCGGCAGGGCGGCGAGTGAAAAACTGTTTTTT.

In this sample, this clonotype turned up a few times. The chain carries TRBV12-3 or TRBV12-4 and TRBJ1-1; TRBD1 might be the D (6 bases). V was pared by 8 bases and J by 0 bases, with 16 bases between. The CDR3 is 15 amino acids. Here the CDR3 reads CASLHRVQLNTEAFF. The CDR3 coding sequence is TGTGCCAGCCTCCACAGGGTTCAGCTGAACACTGAAGCTTTCTTT.

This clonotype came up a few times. The CDR3: CASTKQGGYGYTF. CDR3 bases: TGTGCCAGCACCAAACAGGGGGGCTATGGCTACACCTTC. The chain has TRBV28 and TRBJ1-2, with 8 bases lining up with TRBD1. In germline, CDR1 is MDHEN, CDR2 SYDVKM. This CDR3 is 13 amino acids long. Trimming cost V 7 bases and J 4 bases; bases outside gene matches: 5.

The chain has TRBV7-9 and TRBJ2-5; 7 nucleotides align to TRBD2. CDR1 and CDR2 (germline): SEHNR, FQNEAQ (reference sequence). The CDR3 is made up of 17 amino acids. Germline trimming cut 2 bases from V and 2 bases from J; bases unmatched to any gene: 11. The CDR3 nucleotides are TGTGCCAGCAGCTTATCTCGTCTCAGCGGGGTGCAAGAGACCCAGTACTTC. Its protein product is CASSLSRLSGVQETQYF.

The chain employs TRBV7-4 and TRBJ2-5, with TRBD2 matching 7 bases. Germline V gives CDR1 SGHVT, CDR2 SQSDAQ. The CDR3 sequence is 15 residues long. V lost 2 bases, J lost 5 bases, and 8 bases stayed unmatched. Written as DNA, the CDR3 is TGTGCCAGCAGCTTACTTAGGACGGGGGGTGAGACCCAGTACTTC. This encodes CASSLLRTGGETQYF.

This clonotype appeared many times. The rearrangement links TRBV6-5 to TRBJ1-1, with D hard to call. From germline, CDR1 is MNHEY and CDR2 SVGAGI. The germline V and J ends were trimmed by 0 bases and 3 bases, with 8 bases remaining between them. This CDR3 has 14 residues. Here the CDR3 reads CASSYSDSYTEAFF. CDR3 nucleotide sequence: TGTGCCAGCAGTTACTCCGACTCGTACACTGAAGCTTTCTTT.

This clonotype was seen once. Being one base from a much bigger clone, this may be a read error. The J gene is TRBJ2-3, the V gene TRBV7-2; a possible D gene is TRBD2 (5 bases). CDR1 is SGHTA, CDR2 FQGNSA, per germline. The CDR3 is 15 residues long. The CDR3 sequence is CSSRPYSGLRDTQYF. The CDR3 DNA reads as TGTTCCAGCAGACCCTACAGCGGACTCAGAGATACGCAGTATTTT.

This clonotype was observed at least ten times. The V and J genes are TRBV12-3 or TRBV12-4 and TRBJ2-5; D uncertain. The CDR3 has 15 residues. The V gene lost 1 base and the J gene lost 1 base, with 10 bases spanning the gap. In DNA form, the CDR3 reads TGTGCCAGCAGTTTAGGGTACAGCGTCCAAGAGACCCAGTACTTC. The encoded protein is CASSLGYSVQETQYF.

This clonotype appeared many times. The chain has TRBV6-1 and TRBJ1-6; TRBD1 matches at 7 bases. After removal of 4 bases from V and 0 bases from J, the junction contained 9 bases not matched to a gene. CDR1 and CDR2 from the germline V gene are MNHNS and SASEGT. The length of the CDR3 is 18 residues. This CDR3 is CASSGGTVISSYNSPLHF. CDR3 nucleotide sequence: TGTGCCAGCAGTGGGGGGACAGTAATAAGCTCCTATAATTCACCCCTCCACTTT.

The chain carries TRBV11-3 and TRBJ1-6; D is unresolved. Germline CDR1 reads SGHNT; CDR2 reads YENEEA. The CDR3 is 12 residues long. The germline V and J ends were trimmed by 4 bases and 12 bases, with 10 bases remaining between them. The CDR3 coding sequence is TGTGCCAGCAGCTCCTCTGAAGGACCCCTCCACTTT. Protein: CASSSSEGPLHF. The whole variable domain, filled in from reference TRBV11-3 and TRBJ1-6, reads EAGVVQSPRYKIIEKKQPVAFWCNPISGHNTLYWYLQNLGQGPELLIRYENEEAVDDSQLPKDRFSAERLKGVDSTLKIQPAELGDSAVYLCASSSSEGPLHFGNGTRLTVT.

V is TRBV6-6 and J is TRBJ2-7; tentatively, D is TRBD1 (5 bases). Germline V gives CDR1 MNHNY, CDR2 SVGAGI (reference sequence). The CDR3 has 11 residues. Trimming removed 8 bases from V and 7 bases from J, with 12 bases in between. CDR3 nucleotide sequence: TGTGCCAGCTTCAGGGATCCAGAGCAGTACGTC. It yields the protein CASFRDPEQYV.

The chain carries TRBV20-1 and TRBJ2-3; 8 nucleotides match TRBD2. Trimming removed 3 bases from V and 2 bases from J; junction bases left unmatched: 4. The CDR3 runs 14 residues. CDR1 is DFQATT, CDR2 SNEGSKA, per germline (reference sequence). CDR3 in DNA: TGCAGTGCTAGTGTACTAGCGGACACAGATACGCAGTATTTT. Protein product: CSASVLADTDTQYF.

This CDR3 is CASSFSSAMNTEAFF. CDR3 nucleotide sequence: TGTGCCAGCAGCTTCTCTTCCGCAATGAACACTGAAGCTTTCTTT. The chain employs TRBV7-9 and TRBJ1-1; no clear D. CDR3 length: 15 residues. V was pared by 3 bases and J by 0 bases, with 11 bases between. CDR1 is SEHNR, CDR2 FQNEAQ, per germline (reference sequence).

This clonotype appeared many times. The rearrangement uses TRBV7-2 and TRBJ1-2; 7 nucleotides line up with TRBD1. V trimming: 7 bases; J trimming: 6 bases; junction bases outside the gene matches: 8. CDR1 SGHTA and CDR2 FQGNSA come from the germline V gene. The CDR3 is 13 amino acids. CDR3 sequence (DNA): TGTGCCAGCACCCAAGGAGGGGGCAATGGCTACACCTTC. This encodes CASTQGGGNGYTF.

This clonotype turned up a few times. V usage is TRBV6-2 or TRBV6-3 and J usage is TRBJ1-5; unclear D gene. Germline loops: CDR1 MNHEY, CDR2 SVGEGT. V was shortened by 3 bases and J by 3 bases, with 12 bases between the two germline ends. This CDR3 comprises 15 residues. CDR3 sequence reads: CASSYSDGLNQPQHF. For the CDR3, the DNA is TGTGCCAGCAGTTATTCTGACGGGCTCAATCAGCCCCAGCATTTT.

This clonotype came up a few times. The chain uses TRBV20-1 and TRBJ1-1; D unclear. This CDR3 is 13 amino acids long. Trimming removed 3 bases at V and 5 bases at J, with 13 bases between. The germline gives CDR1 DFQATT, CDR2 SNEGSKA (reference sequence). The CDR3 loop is CSASRVLETEAFF. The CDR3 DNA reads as TGCAGTGCTAGCCGGGTCCTCGAGACTGAAGCTTTCTTT.

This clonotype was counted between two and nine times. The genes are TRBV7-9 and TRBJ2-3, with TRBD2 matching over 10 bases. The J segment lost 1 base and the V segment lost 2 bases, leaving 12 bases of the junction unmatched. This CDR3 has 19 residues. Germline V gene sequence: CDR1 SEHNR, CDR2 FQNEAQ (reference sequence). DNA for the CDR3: TGTGCCAGCAGCTTAAGTATTTTAGCGGGGGGCCCCGGCACAGATACGCAGTATTTT. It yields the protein CASSLSILAGGPGTDTQYF. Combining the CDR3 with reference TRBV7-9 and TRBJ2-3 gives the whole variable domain DTGVSQNPRHKITKRGQNVTFRCDPISEHNRLYWYRQTLGQGPEFLTYFQNEAQLEKSRLLSDRFSAERPKGSFSTLEIQRTEQGDSAMYLCASSLSILAGGPGTDTQYFGPGTRLTVL.

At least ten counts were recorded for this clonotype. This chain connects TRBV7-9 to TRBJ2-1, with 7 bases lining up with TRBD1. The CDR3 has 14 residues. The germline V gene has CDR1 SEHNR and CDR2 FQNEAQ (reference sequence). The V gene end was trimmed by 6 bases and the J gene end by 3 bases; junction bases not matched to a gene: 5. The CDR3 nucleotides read TGTGCCAGCAGATCGGGACAGATCTACAATGAGCAGTTCTTC. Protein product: CASRSGQIYNEQFF. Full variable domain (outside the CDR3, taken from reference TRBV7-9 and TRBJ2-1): DTGVSQNPRHKITKRGQNVTFRCDPISEHNRLYWYRQTLGQGPEFLTYFQNEAQLEKSRLLSDRFSAERPKGSFSTLEIQRTEQGDSAMYLCASRSGQIYNEQFFGPGTRLTVL.

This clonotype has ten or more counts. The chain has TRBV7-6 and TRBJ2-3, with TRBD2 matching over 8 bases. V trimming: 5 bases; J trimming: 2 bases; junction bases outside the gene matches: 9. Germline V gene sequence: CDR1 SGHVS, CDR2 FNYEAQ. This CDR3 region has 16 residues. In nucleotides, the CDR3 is TGTGCCAGCAGCCTGATCGGGGGGGATATCACAGATACGCAGTATTTT. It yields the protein CASSLIGGDITDTQYF.

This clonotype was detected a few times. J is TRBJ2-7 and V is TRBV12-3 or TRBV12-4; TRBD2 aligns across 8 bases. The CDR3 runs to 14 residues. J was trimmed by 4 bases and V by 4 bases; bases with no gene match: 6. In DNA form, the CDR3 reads TGTGCCAGCAGTTGGGGTAGCGGGGTTTACGAGCAGTACTTC. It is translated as CASSWGSGVYEQYF.

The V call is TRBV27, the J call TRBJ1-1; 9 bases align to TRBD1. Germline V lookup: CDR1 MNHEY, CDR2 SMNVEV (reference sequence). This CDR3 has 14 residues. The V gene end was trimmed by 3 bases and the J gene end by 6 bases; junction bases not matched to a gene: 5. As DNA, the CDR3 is TGTGCCAGCAGTTTTGGGACAGGGCCAGCTGAAGCTTTCTTT. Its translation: CASSFGTGPAEAFF.

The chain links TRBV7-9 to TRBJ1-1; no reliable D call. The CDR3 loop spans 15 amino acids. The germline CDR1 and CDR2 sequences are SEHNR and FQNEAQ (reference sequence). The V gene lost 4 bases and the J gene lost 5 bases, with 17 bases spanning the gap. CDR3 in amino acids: CASSSPQPPKTEAFF. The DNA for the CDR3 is TGTGCCAGCAGCTCTCCGCAACCGCCCAAAACTGAAGCTTTCTTT.

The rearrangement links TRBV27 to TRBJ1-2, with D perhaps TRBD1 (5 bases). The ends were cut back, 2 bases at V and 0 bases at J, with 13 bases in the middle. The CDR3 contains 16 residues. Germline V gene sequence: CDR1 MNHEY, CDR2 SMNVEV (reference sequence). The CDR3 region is CASSLAGTPANYGYTF. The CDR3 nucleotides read TGTGCCAGCAGTTTAGCCGGGACCCCGGCTAACTATGGCTACACCTTC.

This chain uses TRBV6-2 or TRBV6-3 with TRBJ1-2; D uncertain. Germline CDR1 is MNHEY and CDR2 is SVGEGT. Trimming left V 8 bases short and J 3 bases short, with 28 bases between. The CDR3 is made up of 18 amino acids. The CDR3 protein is CASHTALDLRLHHYGYTF. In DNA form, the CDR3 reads TGTGCCAGCCATACAGCACTAGATCTCAGACTCCACCACTATGGCTACACCTTC.